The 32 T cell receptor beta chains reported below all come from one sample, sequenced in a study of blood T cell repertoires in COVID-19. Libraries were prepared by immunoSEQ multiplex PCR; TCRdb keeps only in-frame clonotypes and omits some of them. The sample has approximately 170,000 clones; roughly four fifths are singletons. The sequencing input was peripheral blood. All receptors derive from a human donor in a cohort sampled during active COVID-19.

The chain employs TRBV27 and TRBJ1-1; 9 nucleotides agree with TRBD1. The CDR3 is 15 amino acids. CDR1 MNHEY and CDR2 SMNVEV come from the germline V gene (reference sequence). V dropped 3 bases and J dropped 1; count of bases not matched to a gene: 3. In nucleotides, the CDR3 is TGTGCCAGCAGTTTGACAGGGGGACCGAACACTGAAGCTTTCTTT. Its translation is CASSLTGGPNTEAFF.

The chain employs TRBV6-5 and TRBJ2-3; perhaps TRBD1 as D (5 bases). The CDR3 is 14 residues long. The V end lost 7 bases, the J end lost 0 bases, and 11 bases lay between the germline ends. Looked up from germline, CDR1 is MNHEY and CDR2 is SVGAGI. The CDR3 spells CASTLGLSTDTQYF. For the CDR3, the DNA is TGTGCCAGCACCCTGGGGCTTAGCACAGATACGCAGTATTTT.

CDR3 residues: CASTSGTLNTEAFF. The CDR3 DNA sequence: TGTGCCAGCACCTCCGGGACATTGAACACTGAAGCTTTCTTT. This rearrangement joins TRBV2 to TRBJ1-1, with a tentative D call TRBD1 (6 bases). The CDR3 length is 14 residues. The ends were cut back, 7 bases at V and 0 bases at J, with 12 bases in the middle. The germline gives CDR1 SNHLY, CDR2 FYNNEI.

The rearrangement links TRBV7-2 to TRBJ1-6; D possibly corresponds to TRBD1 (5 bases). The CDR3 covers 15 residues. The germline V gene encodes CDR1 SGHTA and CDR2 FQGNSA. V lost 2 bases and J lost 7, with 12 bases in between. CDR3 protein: CASSLSRVENSPLHF. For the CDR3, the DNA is TGTGCCAGCAGCTTATCCAGGGTTGAGAATTCACCCCTCCACTTT. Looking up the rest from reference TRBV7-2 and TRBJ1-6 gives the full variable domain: GAGVSQSPSNKVTEKGKDVELRCDPISGHTALYWYRQSLGQGLEFLIYFQGNSAPDKSGLPSDRFSAERTGGSVSTLTIQRTQQEDSAVYLCASSLSRVENSPLHFGNGTRLTVT.

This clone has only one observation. The CDR3 coding sequence is TGTGCCAGCAGCCAATGGGCGGGGGCCATCGGCGAGCAGTACTTC. This encodes CASSQWAGAIGEQYF. This chain joins TRBV7-8 and TRBJ2-7, with D tentatively TRBD2 (7 bases). V lost 5 bases and J lost 6, with 20 bases in between. Per germline, CDR1 SGHVS and CDR2 FQNEAQ. This CDR3 is built from 15 residues. Using reference TRBV7-8 and TRBJ2-7 for the parts outside the CDR3, the full variable domain is GAGVSQSPRYKVAKRGQDVALRCDPISGHVSLFWYQQALGQGPEFLTYFQNEAQLDKSGLPSDRFFAERPEGSVSTLKIQRTQQEDSAVYLCASSQWAGAIGEQYFGPGTRLTVT.

The CDR3 spells CAIGGTDSYNEQFF. CDR3 DNA: TGTGCCATCGGGGGGACTGACTCCTACAATGAGCAGTTCTTC. J is TRBJ2-1 and V is TRBV10-3; D possibly corresponds to TRBD2 (6 bases). The CDR3 consists of 14 residues. V was shortened by 8 bases and J by 0 bases, with 11 bases between the two germline ends. The germline CDR1 and CDR2 sequences are ENHRY and SYGVKD.

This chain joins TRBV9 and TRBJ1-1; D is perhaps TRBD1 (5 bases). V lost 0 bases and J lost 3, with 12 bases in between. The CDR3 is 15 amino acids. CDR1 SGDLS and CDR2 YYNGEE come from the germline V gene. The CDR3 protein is CASSVGSRGYTEAFF. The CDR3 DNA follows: TGTGCCAGCAGCGTAGGTAGTAGGGGATACACTGAAGCTTTCTTT.

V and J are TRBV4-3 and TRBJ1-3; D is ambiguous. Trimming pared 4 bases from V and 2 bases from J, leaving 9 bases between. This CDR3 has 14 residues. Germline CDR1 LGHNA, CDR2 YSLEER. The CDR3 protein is CASSPQHTGNTIYF. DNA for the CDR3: TGCGCCAGCAGCCCACAGCACACTGGAAACACCATATATTTT.

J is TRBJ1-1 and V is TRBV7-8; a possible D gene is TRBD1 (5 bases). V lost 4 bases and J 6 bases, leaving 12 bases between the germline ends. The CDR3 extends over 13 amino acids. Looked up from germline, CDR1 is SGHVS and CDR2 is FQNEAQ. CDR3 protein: CASSSLFRAEAFF. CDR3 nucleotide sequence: TGTGCCAGCAGCTCCTTATTCAGGGCTGAAGCTTTCTTT.

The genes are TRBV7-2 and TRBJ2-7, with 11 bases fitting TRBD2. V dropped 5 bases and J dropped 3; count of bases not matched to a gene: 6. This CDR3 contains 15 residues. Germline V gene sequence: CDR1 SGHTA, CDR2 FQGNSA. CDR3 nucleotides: TGTGCCAGCAGCACTACGGGACTAGCGGTCTACGAGCAGTACTTC. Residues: CASSTTGLAVYEQYF. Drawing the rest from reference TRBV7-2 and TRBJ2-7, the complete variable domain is GAGVSQSPSNKVTEKGKDVELRCDPISGHTALYWYRQSLGQGLEFLIYFQGNSAPDKSGLPSDRFSAERTGGSVSTLTIQRTQQEDSAVYLCASSTTGLAVYEQYFGPGTRLTVT.

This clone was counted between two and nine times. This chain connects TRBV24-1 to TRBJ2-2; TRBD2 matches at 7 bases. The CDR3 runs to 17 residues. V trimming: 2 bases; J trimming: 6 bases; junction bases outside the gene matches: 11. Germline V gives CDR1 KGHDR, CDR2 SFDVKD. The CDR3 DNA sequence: TGTGCCACCAGTGATTCGAGGGTGTCTAGCGGTGCCGGGGAGCTGTTTTTT. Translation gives CATSDSRVSSGAGELFF.

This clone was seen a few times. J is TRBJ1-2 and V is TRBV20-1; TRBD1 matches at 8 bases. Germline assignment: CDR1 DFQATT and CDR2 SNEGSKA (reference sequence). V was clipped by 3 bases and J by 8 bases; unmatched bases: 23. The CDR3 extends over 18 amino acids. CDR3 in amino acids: CSASLRRHAGQGAKGYTF. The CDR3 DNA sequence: TGCAGTGCTAGTTTACGACGCCACGCCGGTCAGGGGGCAAAAGGCTACACCTTC.

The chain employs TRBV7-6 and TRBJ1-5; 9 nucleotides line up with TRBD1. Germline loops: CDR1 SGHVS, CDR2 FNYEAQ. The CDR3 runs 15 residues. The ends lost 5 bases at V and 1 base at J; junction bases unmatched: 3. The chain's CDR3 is CASSEQGASNQPQHF. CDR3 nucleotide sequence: TGTGCCAGCAGCGAACAGGGGGCAAGCAATCAGCCCCAGCATTTT.

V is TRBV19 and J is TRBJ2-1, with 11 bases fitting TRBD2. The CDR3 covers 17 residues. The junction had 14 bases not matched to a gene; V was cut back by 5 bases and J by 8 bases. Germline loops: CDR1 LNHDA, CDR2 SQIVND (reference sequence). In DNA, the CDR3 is TGTGCCAGTAGTTCCCTCCGAGGTAGCGGGAGGGCCTATGAGCAGTTCTTC. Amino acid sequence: CASSSLRGSGRAYEQFF.

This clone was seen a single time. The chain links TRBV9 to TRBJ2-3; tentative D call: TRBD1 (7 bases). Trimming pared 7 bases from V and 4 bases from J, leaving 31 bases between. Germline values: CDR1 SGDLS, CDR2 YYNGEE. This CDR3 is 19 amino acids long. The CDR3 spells CASGRWQGEAGGAADTQYF. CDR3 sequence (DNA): TGTGCCAGCGGCCGGTGGCAGGGGGAAGCGGGCGGGGCCGCAGATACGCAGTATTTT.

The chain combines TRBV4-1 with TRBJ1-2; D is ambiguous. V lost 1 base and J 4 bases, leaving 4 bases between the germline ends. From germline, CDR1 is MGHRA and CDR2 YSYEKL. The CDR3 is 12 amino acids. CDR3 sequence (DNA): TGCGCCAGCAGCCAAGTCGGCTATGGCTACACCTTC. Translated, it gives CASSQVGYGYTF.

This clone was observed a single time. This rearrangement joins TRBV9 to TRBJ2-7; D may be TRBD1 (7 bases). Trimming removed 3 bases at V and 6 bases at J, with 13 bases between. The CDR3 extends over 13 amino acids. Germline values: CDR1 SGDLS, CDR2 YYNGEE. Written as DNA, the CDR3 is TGTGCCAGCAGCGGTAACAGGGGAGGCGAGCAGTACTTC. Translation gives CASSGNRGGEQYF.

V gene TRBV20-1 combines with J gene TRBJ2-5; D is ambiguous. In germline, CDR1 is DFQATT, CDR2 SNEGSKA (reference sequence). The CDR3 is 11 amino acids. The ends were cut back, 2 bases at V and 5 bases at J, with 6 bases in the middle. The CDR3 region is CSARPRETQYF. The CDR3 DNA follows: TGCAGTGCTAGACCCCGTGAGACCCAGTACTTC.

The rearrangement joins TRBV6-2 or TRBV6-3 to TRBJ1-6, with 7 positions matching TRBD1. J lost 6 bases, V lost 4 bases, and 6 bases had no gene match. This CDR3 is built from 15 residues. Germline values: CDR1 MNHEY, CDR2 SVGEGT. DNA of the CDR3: TGTGCCAGCAGTTGGGGGACAGTCGTTAATTCACCCCTCCACTTT. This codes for CASSWGTVVNSPLHF.

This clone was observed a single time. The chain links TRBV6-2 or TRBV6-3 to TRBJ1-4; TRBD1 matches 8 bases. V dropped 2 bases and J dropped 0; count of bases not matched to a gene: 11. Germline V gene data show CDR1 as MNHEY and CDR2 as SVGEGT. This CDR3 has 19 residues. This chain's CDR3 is CASSYRTGWGTATNEKLFF. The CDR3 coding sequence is TGTGCCAGCAGTTACCGGACAGGGTGGGGAACAGCAACTAATGAAAAACTGTTTTTT.

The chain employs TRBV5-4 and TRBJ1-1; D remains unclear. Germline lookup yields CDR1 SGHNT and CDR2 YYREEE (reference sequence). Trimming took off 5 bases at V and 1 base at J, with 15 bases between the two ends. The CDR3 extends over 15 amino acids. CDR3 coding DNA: TGTGCCAGCAGATCAGGACCCGCGGGGAACACTGAAGCTTTCTTT. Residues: CASRSGPAGNTEAFF.

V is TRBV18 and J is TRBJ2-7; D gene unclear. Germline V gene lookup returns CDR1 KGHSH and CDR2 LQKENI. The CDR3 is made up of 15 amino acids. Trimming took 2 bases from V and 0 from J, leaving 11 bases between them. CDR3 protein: CASSPSTATSYEQYF. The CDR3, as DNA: TGTGCCAGCTCACCATCTACCGCCACCTCCTACGAGCAGTACTTC. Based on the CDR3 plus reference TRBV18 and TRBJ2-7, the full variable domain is NAGVMQNPRHLVRRRGQEARLRCSPMKGHSHVYWYRQLPEEGLKFMVYLQKENIIDESGMPKERFSAEFPKEGPSILRIQQVVRGDSAAYFCASSPSTATSYEQYFGPGTRLTVT.

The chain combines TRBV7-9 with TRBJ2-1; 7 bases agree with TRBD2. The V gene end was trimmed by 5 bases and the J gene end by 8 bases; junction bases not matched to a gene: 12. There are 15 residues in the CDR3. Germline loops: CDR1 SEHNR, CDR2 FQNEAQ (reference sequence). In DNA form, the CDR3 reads TGTGCCAGCAGCCCCTGGGCGGCGGGGAGGGATGAGCAGTTCTTC. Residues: CASSPWAAGRDEQFF.

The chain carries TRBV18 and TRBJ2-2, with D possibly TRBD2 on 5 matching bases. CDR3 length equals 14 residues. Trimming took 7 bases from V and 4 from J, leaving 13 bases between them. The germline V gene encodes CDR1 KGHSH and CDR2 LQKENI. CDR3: CASFRAEGTGELFF. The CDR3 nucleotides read TGTGCCAGCTTCCGGGCCGAGGGCACCGGGGAGCTGTTTTTT.

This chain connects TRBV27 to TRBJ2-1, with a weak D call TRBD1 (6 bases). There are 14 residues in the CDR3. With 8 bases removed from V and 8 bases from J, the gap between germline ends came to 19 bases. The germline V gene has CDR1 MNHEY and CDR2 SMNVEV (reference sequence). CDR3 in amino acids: CASRNRDFFDEQFF. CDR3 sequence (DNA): TGTGCCAGCCGAAACAGGGATTTTTTCGATGAGCAGTTCTTC.

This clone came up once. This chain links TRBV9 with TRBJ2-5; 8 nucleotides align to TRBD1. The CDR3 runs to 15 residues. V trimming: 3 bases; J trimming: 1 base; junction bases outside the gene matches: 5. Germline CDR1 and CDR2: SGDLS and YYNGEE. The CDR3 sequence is CASSAGTGPQETQYF. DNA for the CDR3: TGTGCCAGCAGCGCCGGGACAGGACCCCAAGAGACCCAGTACTTC.

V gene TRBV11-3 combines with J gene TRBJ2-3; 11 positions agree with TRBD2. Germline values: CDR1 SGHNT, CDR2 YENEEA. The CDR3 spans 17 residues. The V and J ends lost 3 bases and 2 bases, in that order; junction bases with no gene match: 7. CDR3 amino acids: CASSFKTSGAITDTQYF. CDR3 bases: TGTGCCAGCAGCTTTAAGACTAGCGGGGCCATCACAGATACGCAGTATTTT.

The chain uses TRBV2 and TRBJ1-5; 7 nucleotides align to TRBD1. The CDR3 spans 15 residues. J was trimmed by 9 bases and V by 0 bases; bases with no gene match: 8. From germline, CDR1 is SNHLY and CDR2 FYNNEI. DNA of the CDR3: TGTGCCAGCAGTGAAGCTGGGACAGTCCTAGGGCCCCAGCATTTT. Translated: CASSEAGTVLGPQHF.

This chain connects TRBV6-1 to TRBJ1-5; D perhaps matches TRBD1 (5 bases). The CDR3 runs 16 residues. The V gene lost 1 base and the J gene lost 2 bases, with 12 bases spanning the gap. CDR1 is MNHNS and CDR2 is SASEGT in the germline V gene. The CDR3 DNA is TGTGCCAGCAGTGAAGGGGCAGGGAAGGGCAATCAGCCCCAGCATTTT. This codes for CASSEGAGKGNQPQHF.

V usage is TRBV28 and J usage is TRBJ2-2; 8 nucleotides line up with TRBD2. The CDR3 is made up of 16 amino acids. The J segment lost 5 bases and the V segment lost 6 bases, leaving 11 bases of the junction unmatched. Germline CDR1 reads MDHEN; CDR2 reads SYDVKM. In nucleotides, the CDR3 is TGTGCCAGCAGCCTCACTCCGGGGGGGATGACCGGGGAGCTGTTTTTT. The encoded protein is CASSLTPGGMTGELFF.

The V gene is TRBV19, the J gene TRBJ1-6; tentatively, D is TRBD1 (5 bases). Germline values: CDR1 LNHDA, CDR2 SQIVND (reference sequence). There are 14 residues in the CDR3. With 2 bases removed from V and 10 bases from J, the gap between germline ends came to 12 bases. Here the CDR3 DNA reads TGTGCCAGTAGTATACGGCAGGGCGACTCACCCCTCCACTTT. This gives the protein CASSIRQGDSPLHF.

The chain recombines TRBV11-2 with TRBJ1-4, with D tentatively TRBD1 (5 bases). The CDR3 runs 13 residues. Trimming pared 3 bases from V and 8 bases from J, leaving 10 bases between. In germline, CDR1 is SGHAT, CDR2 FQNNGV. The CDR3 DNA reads TGTGCCAGCAGCTTCCGGGGGTCCGAAAAACTGTTTTTT. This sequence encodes CASSFRGSEKLFF.